This T cell receptor beta chain was identified during a study of human T cells and chemical hapten exposure. As for time point: patch test 1, 2 weeks after DPC sensitization. The treatment is: therapeutic diphenylcyclopropenone sensitization with weekly scalp DPC. TCRdb reprocessed the RACE reads with MiXCR, giving one entry per CDR3 protein. The sample has fewer than 500,000 distinct CDR3 sequences, 4.8% seen once; the top ten hold around 2.3%. The V end was cut by 5 bases, the J end by 0 bases, with 14 bases between. The germline CDR1 and CDR2 sequences are SGHTA and FQGNSA. The CDR3 length is 17 residues.

The receptor's source is a woman aged 45-60 years with alopecia areata. Some clones in this sample may be carry-over from other donors' samples. The specimen was whole blood, collected in connection with sensitization to the hapten diphenylcyclopropenone (DPC). J is TRBJ1-6 and V is TRBV7-2, with D possibly matching TRBD1 (5 bases). The DNA of the CDR3 is TGTGCCAGCAGCGCGGGGACCGCCTACTCCTATAATTCACCCCTCCACTTT. Translating gives CASSAGTAYSYNSPLHF.